Below are 14 T cell receptor beta chains sequenced from a single sample in a study of blood T cells in healthy people across ages (dated by TCRdb to between 2015 and 2016). The library was obtained by 5' RACE. Sequencing instrument: Illumina HiSeq 2500. A second roughly 6 to 11 cycle PCR used a sample-barcoded 5' primer and a J-beta primer mix. TCRdb handled the public reads itself, with Q25 trimming in fastp and clone calling in MiXCR, and kept productive beta chains. Merged by CDR3 protein, the rows form single entries marked with the most common genes and DNA. In all, the sample holds 730,000 or so distinct CDR3 sequences, and 40% to 45% of those were seen once. The ten largest account for less than 25% of the sample. Sequencing input: blood. Receptors originate from a woman aged 60-75 years in good health.

This clonotype was counted a few times. The V call is TRBV28, the J call TRBJ2-7, with D perhaps TRBD1 (5 bases). The CDR3 length is 14 residues. Deletions cut 3 bases from V and 2 bases from J, with 11 bases between. The germline gives CDR1 MDHEN, CDR2 SYDVKM. The CDR3, as DNA: TGTGCCAGCAGTTTTGGGCCAGGGACCTACGAGCAGTACTTC. Translated, it gives CASSFGPGTYEQYF.

The genes are TRBV25-1 and TRBJ2-4; D may correspond to TRBD1 or TRBD2 (6 bases each). CDR1 and CDR2 (germline): MGHDK, SYGVNS. V was clipped by 4 bases and J by 13 bases, with 23 bases between them. The CDR3 runs 15 residues. The CDR3 DNA reads as TGTGCCAGCAGTGGGACCAGGGGCCTCATTCGGGAGCAGTACTTC. It yields the protein CASSGTRGLIREQYF.

The V and J genes are TRBV12-3 or TRBV12-4 and TRBJ2-1; a possible D gene is TRBD2 (6 bases). The ends were cut back, 8 bases at V and 4 bases at J, with 21 bases in the middle. The CDR3 contains 16 residues. CDR3 DNA sequence: TGTGCCAGCCTACACGGGGGAAGGGGCACTTACAATGAGCAGTTCTTC. Protein product: CASLHGGRGTYNEQFF.

The rearrangement joins TRBV3-1 to TRBJ2-3, with D unresolved. V lost 0 bases and J lost 2, with 9 bases in between. CDR1 LGHDT and CDR2 YNNKEL come from the germline V gene (reference sequence). The CDR3 spans 15 residues. The CDR3 is CASSQDSDNTDTQYF. CDR3 nucleotide sequence: TGTGCCAGCAGCCAAGACAGTGACAACACAGATACGCAGTATTTT.

About this clonotype: The junction departs from germline at one end; a sequencing error may be responsible. The rearrangement links TRBV28 to TRBJ2-1; 10 nucleotides line up with TRBD2. CDR1 MDHEN and CDR2 SYDVKM come from the germline V gene. The CDR3 sequence is 16 residues long. This CDR3 reads CASSSLAGEEYNDQFF. In nucleotides, the CDR3 is TGTGCCAGCAGTTCCCTAGCGGGAGAAGAGTACAATGACCAGTTCTTC.

The chain joins TRBV2 to TRBJ1-2; maybe TRBD1 (6 bases). The germline V gene has CDR1 SNHLY and CDR2 FYNNEI. The CDR3 has 15 amino acids. V was shortened by 5 bases and J by 0 bases, with 13 bases between the two germline ends. The CDR3 nucleotides are TGTGCCAGCAGTTACCGGGACACCCCTAACTATGGCTACACCTTC. It yields the protein CASSYRDTPNYGYTF. Combining the CDR3 with reference TRBV2 and TRBJ1-2 gives the whole variable domain EPEVTQTPSHQVTQMGQEVILRCVPISNHLYFYWYRQILGQKVEFLVSFYNNEISEKSEIFDDQFSVERPDGSNFTLKIRSTKLEDSAMYFCASSYRDTPNYGYTFGSGTRLTVV.

Comment on this clonotype: A read error may explain this, as a much larger clone is one base away. V is TRBV9 and J is TRBJ2-1; 9 bases line up with TRBD2. V shed 0 bases, J shed 6 bases, and the junction held 4 bases outside the gene matches. The germline V gene encodes CDR1 SGDLS and CDR2 YYNGEE. The length of the CDR3 is 15 residues. This CDR3 reads CASSVVETSGNEQFF. The CDR3 DNA follows: TGTGCCAGCAGCGTAGTCGAGACTAGCGGCAATGAGCAGTTCTTC.

A remark on this clonotype: It may be a read error: a sequence one base away is much more abundant. The chain is built from TRBV7-9 and TRBJ2-6, with TRBD2 identical over 7 bases. J was trimmed by 2 bases and V by 1 base; bases with no gene match: 2. Germline values: CDR1 SEHNR, CDR2 FQNEAQ (reference sequence). The CDR3 runs 16 residues. The CDR3 loop is CASSLGGGAGANVLTF. CDR3 in DNA: TGTGCCAGCAGCTTAGGCGGGGGAGCTGGGGCCAACGTCCTGACTTTC.

This chain uses TRBV6-1 with TRBJ2-3; tentatively, D is TRBD1 (6 bases). The CDR3 consists of 16 residues. From germline, CDR1 is MNHNS and CDR2 SASEGT. Trimming removed 2 bases from V and 2 bases from J, with 14 bases in between. The CDR3 protein is CASSETGWGHTDTQYF. DNA for the CDR3: TGTGCCAGCAGTGAAACGGGTTGGGGGCACACAGATACGCAGTATTTT.

The table lists this clonotype with a few counts. This chain uses TRBV12-3 or TRBV12-4 with TRBJ1-2; D remains ambiguous. V lost 3 bases and J 5 bases, leaving 22 bases between the germline ends. The CDR3 contains 17 residues. CDR3 nucleotides: TGTGCCAGCAGTTTGTTCCGTAGGGCTCCCGAAGGGTATGGCTACACCTTC. It encodes CASSLFRRAPEGYGYTF.

This clonotype was detected only a few times. This chain joins TRBV6-2 or TRBV6-3 and TRBJ2-6, with 9 bases that match TRBD1. Unmatched junction bases numbered 9, after V lost 6 bases and J lost 0 bases. CDR1 is MNHEY, CDR2 SVGEGT, per germline. This CDR3 has 18 residues. CDR3 protein: CASREAGQGLSGANVLTF. CDR3 coding DNA: TGTGCCAGCAGAGAGGCGGGACAGGGACTCTCTGGGGCCAACGTCCTGACTTTC.

The chain links TRBV19 to TRBJ1-5; D is unresolved. There are 14 residues in the CDR3. Trimming took off 2 bases at V and 4 bases at J, with 9 bases between the two ends. The germline CDR1 and CDR2 sequences are LNHDA and SQIVND (reference sequence). CDR3 region: CASSINRGNQPQHF. The CDR3 DNA follows: TGTGCCAGTAGTATAAATCGAGGGAATCAGCCCCAGCATTTT.

V usage is TRBV7-2 and J usage is TRBJ1-2; D remains unclear. CDR1 is SGHTA, CDR2 FQGNSA, per germline. The CDR3 consists of 15 residues. Trimming shortened V by 5 bases and J by 0 bases, and 13 bases separated the two germline ends. CDR3 DNA sequence: TGTGCCAGCAGCCCCGCGGCCCAATCTAACTATGGCTACACCTTC. Translated, it gives CASSPAAQSNYGYTF.

This clonotype was seen many times. This chain uses TRBV12-3 or TRBV12-4 with TRBJ2-5; no firm D call. The CDR3 covers 13 residues. Trimming took off 5 bases at V and 2 bases at J, with 9 bases between the two ends. In DNA, the CDR3 is TGTGCCAGCAGTCCTGGGTCTCAAGAGACCCAGTACTTC. Translation: CASSPGSQETQYF.